These 27 T cell receptor beta chains came from one sample sequenced in a study of blood T cell repertoires in COVID-19. Clones were read by immunoSEQ multiplex PCR, and TCRdb kept only the in-frame ones, dropping some. The top ten clones hold roughly 3.4% of a sample with some 200,000 clones, roughly nine tenths of them seen once. Sequencing used peripheral blood. The receptor source for this set is a man between 65 and 85 years old with acute or convalescent COVID-19.

Regarding this clone: This sample also contains other DNA sequences that code for the same CDR3. The chain carries TRBV5-1 and TRBJ2-2; 11 nucleotides line up with TRBD1. V lost 0 bases and J lost 4; bases outside the gene matches: 5. The CDR3 is made up of 17 amino acids. Germline lookup yields CDR1 SGHRS and CDR2 YFSETQ. The CDR3 spells CASSLGPGTGGTGELFF. DNA of the CDR3: TGCGCCAGCAGCTTGGGGCCCGGGACAGGGGGCACCGGGGAGCTGTTTTTT. The entire variable domain, with the rest obtained from reference TRBV5-1 and TRBJ2-2, is as follows: KAGVTQTPRYLIKTRGQQVTLSCSPISGHRSVSWYQQTPGQGLQFLFEYFSETQRNKGNFPGRFSGRQFSNSRSEMNVSTLELGDSALYLCASSLGPGTGGTGELFFGEGSRLTVL.

This clone has more than one count but fewer than ten. V and J are TRBV2 and TRBJ2-5, with 12 bases lining up with TRBD2. The V gene's germline CDR1 is SNHLY and CDR2 FYNNEI. The V segment lost 6 bases and the J segment 7 bases; nucleotides outside the gene matches: 6. This CDR3 is built from 14 residues. In nucleotides, the CDR3 is TGTGCCAGCAGAGGGACTAGCGGGTTCGTGACCCAGTACTTC. Residues: CASRGTSGFVTQYF.

This rearrangement joins TRBV9 to TRBJ1-1, with TRBD1 as a possible D gene (6 bases). The CDR3 is 15 amino acids. Deletions cut 2 bases from V and 1 base from J, with 12 bases between. Per germline, CDR1 SGDLS and CDR2 YYNGEE. CDR3 coding DNA: TGTGCCAGCAGCGTCACAGGGAGCCCGAACACTGAAGCTTTCTTT. Translation: CASSVTGSPNTEAFF.

This clone was detected a few times. The chain joins TRBV28 to TRBJ1-2, with a tentative D call TRBD1 (6 bases). Germline CDR1 is MDHEN and CDR2 is SYDVKM. CDR3 length equals 13 residues. V lost 6 bases and J lost 6, with 14 bases in between. In DNA form, the CDR3 reads TGTGCCAGCAGGGACAGAAGCCGGGATGGCTACACCTTC. Translated: CASRDRSRDGYTF.

V and J are TRBV6-4 and TRBJ2-1; tentative D call: TRBD2 (6 bases). The V gene's germline CDR1 is MRHNA and CDR2 SNTAGT. This CDR3 is built from 14 residues. V lost 5 bases to trimming and J lost 7 bases, with 15 bases between them. The CDR3 spells CASSLEEGGNEQFF. The CDR3 coding sequence is TGTGCCAGCAGTCTCGAGGAGGGTGGGAATGAGCAGTTCTTC.

The CDR3 loop is CASSLWAGGGTGELFF. Written as DNA, the CDR3 is TGTGCCAGCAGTTTATGGGCGGGAGGGGGCACCGGGGAGCTGTTTTTT. The rearrangement links TRBV27 to TRBJ2-2; TRBD2 aligns across 9 bases. This CDR3 is built from 16 residues. V dropped 1 base and J dropped 4; count of bases not matched to a gene: 4. Germline V gives CDR1 MNHEY, CDR2 SMNVEV (reference sequence).

This rearrangement joins TRBV5-1 to TRBJ2-1, with 7 bases that match TRBD1. V trimming: 4 bases; J trimming: 7 bases; junction bases outside the gene matches: 2. The CDR3 runs to 12 residues. The germline CDR1 and CDR2 sequences are SGHRS and YFSETQ. The CDR3 region is CASSVQGNEQFF. Here the CDR3 DNA reads TGCGCCAGCAGCGTACAGGGGAATGAGCAGTTCTTC.

The V and J genes are TRBV5-1 and TRBJ2-2, with TRBD2 matching over 7 bases. The V gene end was trimmed by 3 bases and the J gene end by 5 bases; junction bases not matched to a gene: 4. Germline loops: CDR1 SGHRS, CDR2 YFSETQ. The CDR3 is 14 amino acids. The CDR3 spells CASSSAGETGELFF. The CDR3 bases are TGCGCCAGCAGCTCTGCGGGGGAGACCGGGGAGCTGTTTTTT.

The gene calls are TRBV7-2 and TRBJ1-3; no clear D. Germline values: CDR1 SGHTA, CDR2 FQGNSA. The V end lost 2 bases, the J end lost 5 bases, and 16 bases lay between the germline ends. The CDR3 runs 16 residues. The CDR3 reads CASSLLPSGGRNTIYF. In DNA form, the CDR3 reads TGTGCCAGCAGCTTACTCCCCTCTGGCGGAAGAAACACCATATATTTT.

Only one count was recorded for this clone. This rearrangement joins TRBV2 to TRBJ1-5; no clear D. The germline gives CDR1 SNHLY, CDR2 FYNNEI. Trimming removed 3 bases at V and 4 bases at J, with 7 bases between. This CDR3 has 13 amino acids. CDR3 sequence: CASSDTANQPQHF. The CDR3 DNA reads as TGTGCCAGCAGTGATACAGCTAATCAGCCCCAGCATTTT.

The chain carries TRBV28 and TRBJ2-3; 15 positions agree with TRBD2. Looked up from germline, CDR1 is MDHEN and CDR2 is SYDVKM. The ends lost 4 bases at V and 6 bases at J; junction bases unmatched: 5. This CDR3 contains 16 residues. In nucleotides, the CDR3 is TGTGCCAGCAGTTCCCCTGGGACTAGCGGGAGGGATACGCAGTATTTT. Translated, it gives CASSSPGTSGRDTQYF.

This clone was detected only once. V gene TRBV3-1 (or the pseudogene TRBV3-2) combines with J gene TRBJ1-1; D is perhaps TRBD1 (5 bases). The length of the CDR3 is 18 residues. Trimming took 5 bases from V and 3 from J, leaving 25 bases between them. Germline CDR1 is LGHDT and CDR2 is YNNKEL (reference sequence). The CDR3 DNA sequence: TGTGCCAGCAGCTTGGGGTGGTCAGGGAGGAGTTGGGACACTGAAGCTTTCTTT. This codes for CASSLGWSGRSWDTEAFF.

V is TRBV28 and J is TRBJ1-6; TRBD1 aligns across 7 bases. The CDR3 spans 15 residues. With 6 bases clipped from V and 9 bases from J, the junction kept 11 bases outside the gene matches. CDR1 is MDHEN, CDR2 SYDVKM, per germline. The DNA for the CDR3 is TGTGCCAGCAGCCCCTGGGACAGAGACGTTTCACCCCTCCACTTT. Translated, it gives CASSPWDRDVSPLHF.

The chain employs TRBV27 and TRBJ1-1; 8 nucleotides match TRBD1. CDR1 is MNHEY and CDR2 is SMNVEV in the germline V gene (reference sequence). The V segment lost 1 base and the J segment 0 bases; nucleotides outside the gene matches: 10. The CDR3 length is 18 residues. For the CDR3, the DNA is TGTGCCAGCAGTTTATTTCCCCCGACAGGGGAGATGAACACTGAAGCTTTCTTT. This translates into CASSLFPPTGEMNTEAFF.

This chain connects TRBV27 to TRBJ2-3, with 14 bases fitting TRBD2. From germline, CDR1 is MNHEY and CDR2 SMNVEV (reference sequence). V lost 6 bases, J lost 2 bases, and 4 bases stayed unmatched. The CDR3 loop spans 16 amino acids. Here the CDR3 reads CASRGLAGASTDTQYF. The CDR3 DNA follows: TGTGCCAGCAGGGGACTAGCGGGGGCCTCCACAGATACGCAGTATTTT.

V is TRBV9 and J is TRBJ2-1; 7 nucleotides agree with TRBD1. Germline V gene data show CDR1 as SGDLS and CDR2 as YYNGEE. The CDR3 contains 14 residues. V lost 4 bases to trimming and J lost 5 bases; unmatched junction nucleotides: 6. CDR3 protein: CASSQTQGDNEQFF. In DNA, the CDR3 is TGTGCCAGCAGCCAAACTCAGGGGGACAATGAGCAGTTCTTC.

J is TRBJ2-7 and V is TRBV18; 7 bases agree with TRBD1. Trimming at V came to 2 bases and at J to 0 bases, leaving 4 bases not matched to a gene. The CDR3 covers 15 residues. Germline-derived CDR1 and CDR2 are KGHSH and LQKENI. The CDR3 DNA sequence: TGTGCCAGCTCACCAAGACAGGGCCGCTCCTACGAGCAGTACTTC. Translating gives CASSPRQGRSYEQYF.

The V and J genes are TRBV11-3 and TRBJ2-7; 8 bases map to TRBD2. V shed 2 bases, J shed 3 bases, and the junction held 3 bases outside the gene matches. Germline V CDR1 and CDR2: SGHNT, YENEEA. CDR3 length: 14 residues. CDR3: CASSLPGGNYEQYF. The DNA of the CDR3 is TGTGCCAGCAGCTTACCGGGGGGGAACTACGAGCAGTACTTC.

The chain employs TRBV9 and TRBJ1-1; TRBD1 might be the D (5 bases). Germline lookup yields CDR1 SGDLS and CDR2 YYNGEE. The V and J ends lost 0 bases and 2 bases respectively, with 17 bases between them. The CDR3 covers 17 residues. Here the CDR3 DNA reads TGTGCCAGCAGCGTAGTAAGGGGTTCGCGGGAAAACACTGAAGCTTTCTTT. It codes for CASSVVRGSRENTEAFF.

The V call is TRBV7-2, the J call TRBJ2-7; 8 bases map to TRBD1. This CDR3 comprises 14 residues. V trimming: 4 bases; J trimming: 1 base; junction bases outside the gene matches: 3. Per the germline V gene, CDR1 is SGHTA and CDR2 is FQGNSA. CDR3 sequence: CASSYRTGSYEQYF. The CDR3 coding sequence is TGTGCCAGCAGCTATAGGACAGGGTCCTACGAGCAGTACTTC.

The chain couples TRBV5-1 to TRBJ2-7, with D perhaps TRBD1 (6 bases). The CDR3 loop spans 15 amino acids. The germline V and J ends were trimmed by 4 bases and 0 bases, with 14 bases remaining between them. CDR1 is SGHRS, CDR2 YFSETQ, per germline. This CDR3 reads CASSRFQGHSYEQYF. CDR3 nucleotide sequence: TGCGCCAGCAGCCGATTTCAGGGGCACTCCTACGAGCAGTACTTC.

The chain links TRBV28 to TRBJ2-7; 8 bases fit TRBD1. Germline V gene data show CDR1 as MDHEN and CDR2 as SYDVKM. The V segment lost 10 bases and the J segment 0 bases; nucleotides outside the gene matches: 8. The CDR3 is 14 amino acids. The chain's CDR3 is CATSIQGASYEQYF. DNA of the CDR3: TGTGCCACCTCAATCCAGGGGGCCTCCTACGAGCAGTACTTC.

This clone occurred a few times. The CDR3 sequence is CASSLRPWTGTNTGELFF. Written as DNA, the CDR3 is TGTGCCAGCAGCTTGCGGCCGTGGACAGGGACCAACACCGGGGAGCTGTTTTTT. The genes are TRBV5-5 and TRBJ2-2; 8 bases are shared with TRBD1. V was clipped by 1 base and J by 2 bases; unmatched bases: 10. Germline CDR1 is SGHKS and CDR2 is YYEKEE (reference sequence). The CDR3 consists of 18 residues.

V usage is TRBV10-3 and J usage is TRBJ1-2; TRBD1 agrees at 7 bases. From germline, CDR1 is ENHRY and CDR2 SYGVKD. With V trimmed by 2 bases and J by 8 bases, 5 bases remained unmatched. CDR3 length: 13 amino acids. CDR3 residues: CAISEGQGVGYTF. The CDR3 DNA sequence: TGTGCCATCAGTGAGGGGCAGGGGGTAGGCTACACCTTC.

The chain links TRBV5-1 to TRBJ2-6; D is unclear. Germline assignment: CDR1 SGHRS and CDR2 YFSETQ. The CDR3 spans 13 residues. The V end lost 0 bases, the J end lost 10 bases, and 8 bases lay between the germline ends. The CDR3, as DNA: TGCGCCAGCAGCTTGGGTGGGCTTAACGTCCTGACTTTC. It codes for CASSLGGLNVLTF.

The genes are TRBV6-6 and TRBJ1-3, with D possibly being TRBD1 (6 bases). V was clipped by 8 bases and J by 5 bases, with 16 bases between them. This CDR3 spans 14 amino acids. Germline V lookup: CDR1 MNHNY, CDR2 SVGAGI (reference sequence). The CDR3 loop reads CASGLQGLRNTIYF. The CDR3, as DNA: TGTGCCAGCGGTCTACAGGGTCTAAGAAACACCATATATTTT.

The rearrangement links TRBV11-2 to TRBJ2-1; D ambiguous. Germline V gives CDR1 SGHAT, CDR2 FQNNGV. The CDR3 runs 15 residues. Trimming pared 0 bases from V and 9 bases from J, leaving 15 bases between. The CDR3 spells CASSLDTWANGEQFF. As DNA, the CDR3 is TGTGCCAGCAGCTTAGATACGTGGGCAAACGGTGAGCAGTTCTTC.